This T cell receptor beta chain derives from a study of radiotherapy plus CTLA-4 blockade in lung cancer. The germline V gene encodes CDR1 SGHTA and CDR2 FQGNSA. J was trimmed by 3 bases and V by 3 bases; bases with no gene match: 5. The CDR3 is 15 amino acids. Broader study findings: Blood saw expansion of tumor-derived TCR clones after radiotherapy plus ipilimumab.

In this sample, this clone turned up a few times. Its antigen is undetermined. The data were produced by immunoSEQ multiplex PCR, yet TCRdb's version contains in-frame clones alone and is incomplete. The repertoire has around 77,000 clones, roughly 80% of them found once; the top ten carry 8% to 10%. This TCR was recovered from a human donor with non-small cell lung cancer whose response to radiotherapy plus ipilimumab could not be evaluated. The genes are TRBV7-2 and TRBJ2-7; 10 bases align to TRBD1. The sequencing used peripheral blood, collected from a patient treated with radiotherapy plus ipilimumab. This chain's CDR3 is CASSFGDRGLYEQYF. DNA of the CDR3: TGTGCCAGCAGCTTCGGAGACAGGGGGCTCTACGAGCAGTACTTC.